Following are 13 T cell receptor beta chains from one sample sequenced in a study of cytomegalovirus exposure and HLA in healthy donors. The primer mix had 60 Vbeta and 13 Jbeta primers. Clones were read by immunoSEQ multiplex PCR, and TCRdb kept only the in-frame ones, dropping some. The sample has 140,000 to 150,000 clones; roughly 9.7% are singletons. The specimen was PBMCs. The receptors originated from a man aged 50 or older in good health and CMV-seronegative.

The chain employs TRBV5-1 and TRBJ1-2, with TRBD1 matching over 9 bases. V trimming: 3 bases; J trimming: 7 bases; junction bases outside the gene matches: 7. The CDR3 is 14 amino acids. Germline V gene sequence: CDR1 SGHRS, CDR2 YFSETQ. CDR3 protein: CASSSGQGSGGYTF. CDR3 DNA: TGCGCCAGCAGCTCCGGACAGGGGAGTGGTGGCTACACCTTC. The variable domain in full, with the rest retrieved from reference TRBV5-1 and TRBJ1-2, is KAGVTQTPRYLIKTRGQQVTLSCSPISGHRSVSWYQQTPGQGLQFLFEYFSETQRNKGNFPGRFSGRQFSNSRSEMNVSTLELGDSALYLCASSSGQGSGGYTFGSGTRLTVV.

The J gene is TRBJ2-3, the V gene TRBV6-1; 11 bases map to TRBD2. The CDR3 covers 20 residues. The trim removed 3 bases at V and 4 bases at J, leaving 18 bases unmatched. The V gene's germline CDR1 is MNHNS and CDR2 SASEGT. CDR3 amino acids: CASSEGLAVLGYYSADTQYF. Written as DNA, the CDR3 is TGTGCCAGCAGTGAGGGACTAGCGGTCCTGGGCTATTACAGCGCAGATACGCAGTATTTT.

Only a few counts were recorded for this clone. The chain recombines TRBV7-9 with TRBJ2-7; D might be TRBD1 (5 bases). The CDR3 runs 15 residues. The V end lost 2 bases, the J end lost 3 bases, and 14 bases lay between the germline ends. The germline gives CDR1 SEHNR, CDR2 FQNEAQ (reference sequence). CDR3 DNA sequence: TGTGCCAGCAGCTTAATGCAGGGCGCGAGCTACGAGCAGTACTTC. This translates into CASSLMQGASYEQYF.

The genes are TRBV6-5 and TRBJ1-5; D gene unclear. Germline assignment: CDR1 MNHEY and CDR2 SVGAGI. The CDR3 loop spans 14 amino acids. V was shortened by 6 bases and J by 1 base, with 10 bases between the two germline ends. This chain's CDR3 is CASSIDNSNQPQHF. For the CDR3, the DNA is TGTGCCAGCAGCATCGACAACAGCAATCAGCCCCAGCATTTT.

V is TRBV28 and J is TRBJ1-1; D is unresolved. CDR1 is MDHEN and CDR2 is SYDVKM in the germline V gene. V lost 2 bases and J lost 0, with 7 bases in between. The CDR3 is 14 amino acids. In DNA form, the CDR3 reads TGTGCCAGCAGTTTAACCGTAGTGAACACTGAAGCTTTCTTT. It codes for CASSLTVVNTEAFF.

This clone has a handful of counts. This chain links TRBV28 with TRBJ2-7; 8 bases agree with TRBD2. The V gene end was trimmed by 4 bases and the J gene end by 5 bases; junction bases not matched to a gene: 10. The CDR3 has 15 amino acids. Per germline, CDR1 MDHEN and CDR2 SYDVKM. The CDR3 is CASSSPSGSTHEQYF. CDR3 in DNA: TGTGCCAGCAGTTCCCCAAGCGGGAGTACCCACGAGCAGTACTTC.

The V gene is TRBV30, the J gene TRBJ2-1, with 8 bases fitting TRBD2. V dropped 1 base and J dropped 9; count of bases not matched to a gene: 2. Per germline, CDR1 GTSNPN and CDR2 SVGIG (reference sequence). The CDR3 loop spans 12 amino acids. CDR3 region: CAWSAGTSEQFF. Written as DNA, the CDR3 is TGTGCCTGGAGTGCCGGGACTAGTGAGCAGTTCTTC.

The chain couples TRBV27 to TRBJ2-7, with TRBD2 matching 7 bases. Germline loops: CDR1 MNHEY, CDR2 SMNVEV (reference sequence). The CDR3 sequence is 14 residues long. V gave up 4 bases and J gave up 2 bases; unmatched junction bases: 5. The DNA for the CDR3 is TGTGCCAGCAGTTCGGGACTAACCGCCTACGAGCAGTACTTC. It yields the protein CASSSGLTAYEQYF.

This clone was seen a few times. V gene TRBV9 combines with J gene TRBJ2-7; 7 nucleotides match TRBD2. This CDR3 comprises 15 residues. Germline CDR1 SGDLS, CDR2 YYNGEE. The junction had 4 bases not matched to a gene; V was cut back by 0 bases and J by 1 base. The chain's CDR3 is CASSVGRGFSYEQYF. The CDR3, as DNA: TGTGCCAGCAGCGTAGGGCGGGGGTTTTCCTACGAGCAGTACTTC. The complete variable domain, with remaining parts taken from reference TRBV9 and TRBJ2-7, reads DSGVTQTPKHLITATGQRVTLRCSPRSGDLSVYWYQQSLDQGLQFLIQYYNGEERAKGNILERFSAQQFPDLHSELNLSSLELGDSALYFCASSVGRGFSYEQYFGPGTRLTVT.

This clone has a handful of counts. The chain couples TRBV6-1 to TRBJ1-2; no reliable D call. Germline CDR1 reads MNHNS; CDR2 reads SASEGT. The CDR3 loop spans 12 amino acids. Trimming stripped 7 bases from V and 7 bases from J, with 13 bases between. CDR3 nucleotides: TGTGCCAGCACCGAACCTATCGCTGGCTACACCTTC. Translating gives CASTEPIAGYTF.

In this sample, this clone turned up a few times. The chain links TRBV14 to TRBJ2-7, with 7 bases aligning to TRBD2. The V gene end was trimmed by 10 bases and the J gene end by 2 bases; junction bases not matched to a gene: 11. The CDR3 runs 14 residues. CDR1 SGHDN and CDR2 FVKESK come from the germline V gene. CDR3: CATRRASGAYEQYF. The DNA for the CDR3 is TGTGCCACCCGCCGGGCTAGCGGAGCCTACGAGCAGTACTTC.

CDR3 region: CASLDRAGGETQYF. The DNA of the CDR3 is TGTGCCAGCCTTGACAGGGCCGGGGGCGAGACCCAGTACTTC. The chain recombines TRBV6-5 with TRBJ2-5, with D perhaps matching TRBD1 (7 bases). This CDR3 comprises 14 residues. V was pared by 8 bases and J by 5 bases, with 18 bases between. CDR1 is MNHEY, CDR2 SVGAGI, per germline.

This clone was seen more than once but under ten times. CDR3 residues: CASSELAGSNTGELFF. CDR3 coding DNA: TGTGCCAGCAGTGAACTAGCGGGGTCGAACACCGGGGAGCTGTTTTTT. The chain joins TRBV2 to TRBJ2-2; the match to TRBD2 covers 9 bases. Unmatched junction bases numbered 1, after V lost 2 bases and J lost 0 bases. The CDR3 is 16 residues long. Germline V gene lookup returns CDR1 SNHLY and CDR2 FYNNEI.